This T cell receptor beta chain appears in the sequencing data of a study of shared clonotypes between healthy human individuals. Germline loops: CDR1 ENHRY, CDR2 SYGVKD. The V and J ends lost 2 bases and 6 bases respectively, with 11 bases between them. This CDR3 is 15 amino acids long. Sequencing was performed with immunoSEQ multiplex PCR; in TCRdb, only in-frame clones are kept and a portion is missing. The sample consists of 2 million to 2.5 million clones, approximately 96% of them appearing once. The study, taken as a whole, reports: Rarefaction gave evidence that sorted-subset sequencing remained incomplete despite large depth.

For this clone: The antigen remains undetermined.

The sample was naive CD4+ T cells sorted from blood. Subset of the sample: CD45RA+ positively selected. The TCR was taken from a young man in good health. This chain connects TRBV10-3 to TRBJ1-6, with no clear D. The CDR3 DNA reads as TGTGCCATCAGTGAGAACCCGGGGAGTAATTCACCCCTCCACTTT. This translates into CAISENPGSNSPLHF.